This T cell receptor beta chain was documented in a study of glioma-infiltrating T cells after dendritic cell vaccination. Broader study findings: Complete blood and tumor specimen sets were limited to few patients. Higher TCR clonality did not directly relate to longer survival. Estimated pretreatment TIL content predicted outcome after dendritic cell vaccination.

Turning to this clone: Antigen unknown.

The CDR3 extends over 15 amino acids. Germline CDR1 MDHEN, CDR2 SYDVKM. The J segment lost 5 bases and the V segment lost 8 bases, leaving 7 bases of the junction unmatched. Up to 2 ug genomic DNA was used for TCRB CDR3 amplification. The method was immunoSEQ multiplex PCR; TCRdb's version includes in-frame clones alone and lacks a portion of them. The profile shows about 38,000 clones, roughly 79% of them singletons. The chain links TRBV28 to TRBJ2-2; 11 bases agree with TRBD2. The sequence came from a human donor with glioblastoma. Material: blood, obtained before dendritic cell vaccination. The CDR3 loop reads CASATSGGFTGELFF. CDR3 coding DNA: TGTGCCAGCGCTACTAGCGGGGGCTTTACCGGGGAGCTGTTTTTT. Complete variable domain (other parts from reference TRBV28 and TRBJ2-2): DVKVTQSSRYLVKRTGEKVFLECVQDMDHENMFWYRQDPGLGLRLIYFSYDVKMKEKGDIPEGYSVSREKKERFSLILESASTNQTSMYLCASATSGGFTGELFFGEGSRLTVL.